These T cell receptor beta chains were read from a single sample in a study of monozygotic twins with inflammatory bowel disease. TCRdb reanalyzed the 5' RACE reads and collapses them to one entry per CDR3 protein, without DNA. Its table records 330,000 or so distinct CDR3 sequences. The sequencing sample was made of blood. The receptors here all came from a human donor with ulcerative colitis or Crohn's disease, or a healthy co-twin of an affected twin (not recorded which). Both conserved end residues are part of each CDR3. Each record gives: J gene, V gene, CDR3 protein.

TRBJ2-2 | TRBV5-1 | CASSLKGQITGELFF
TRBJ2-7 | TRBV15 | CATSGSSGTVIYEQYF
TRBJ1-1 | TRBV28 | CASSLSGSPEAFF
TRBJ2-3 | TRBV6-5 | CASSYGRGPGDTQYF
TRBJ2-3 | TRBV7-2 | CASSLIAGGPDTQYF
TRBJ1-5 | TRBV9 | CASSVGDGGNQPQHF
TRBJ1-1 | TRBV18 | CASSPWDIEIMNTEAFF
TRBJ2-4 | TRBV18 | CASSPPILASGIAKNIQYF
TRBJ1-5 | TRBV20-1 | CSASAELDQPQHF
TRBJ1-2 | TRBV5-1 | CASSLAGSLDGYTF
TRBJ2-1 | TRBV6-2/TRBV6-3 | CASSNDRGVLYNEQFF
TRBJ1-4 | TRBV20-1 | CSATLSNNEKLFF
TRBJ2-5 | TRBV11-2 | CASSPGQVRETQYF
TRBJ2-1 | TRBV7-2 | CASSLARGQPPRFVNEQFF
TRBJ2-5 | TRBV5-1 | CASSLASGMRETQYF
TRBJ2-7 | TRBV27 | CASRRTLSYEQYF
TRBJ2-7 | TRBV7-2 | CASSLDWTGFYEQYF
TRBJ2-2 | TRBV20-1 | CSAPPGSNTGELFF
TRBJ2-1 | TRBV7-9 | CASSPRLAKVNEQFF
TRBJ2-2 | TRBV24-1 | CATSRSGQANTGELFF
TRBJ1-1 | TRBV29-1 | CSVFLFGQSLMNTEAFF
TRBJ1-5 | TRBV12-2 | CASRLGFGGGSGDQPQHF
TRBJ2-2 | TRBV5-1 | CASSTDTTNTGELFF
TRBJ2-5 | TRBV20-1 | CSARRQGEETQYF
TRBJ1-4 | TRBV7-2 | CASSLDEKLFF
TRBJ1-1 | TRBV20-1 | CSARDYAATEAFF
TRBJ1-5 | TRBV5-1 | CASSAGGPNQPQHF
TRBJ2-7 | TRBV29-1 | CSVWGGQPYEQYF
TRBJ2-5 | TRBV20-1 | CSAGLAGAAILETQYF
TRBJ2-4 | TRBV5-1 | CASSLGWRGKNIQYF
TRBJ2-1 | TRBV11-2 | CASSSLERSSYNEQFF
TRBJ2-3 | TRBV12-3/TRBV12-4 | CASTPPLAGYTDTQYF
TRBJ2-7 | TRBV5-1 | CASSFLESEQYF
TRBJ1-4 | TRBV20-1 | CSATDPNEKLFF
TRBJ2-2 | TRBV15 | CATSRGDGRITGELFF
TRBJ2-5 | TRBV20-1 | CSASRLAGGGIVKETQYF
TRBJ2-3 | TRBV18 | CASSPVQGADTQYF
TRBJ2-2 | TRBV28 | CASSLRQSLNTGELFF
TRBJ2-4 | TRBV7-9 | CASSERQGQAKNIQYF
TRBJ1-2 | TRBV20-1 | CSARDHGGLGYGYTF
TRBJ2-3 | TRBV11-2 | CATRWQGSTDTQYF
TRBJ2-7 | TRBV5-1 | CASSLAEGYEQYF
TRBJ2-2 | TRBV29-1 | CTVVRGNSGAGELFF
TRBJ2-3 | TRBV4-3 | CASSQEAGRTDTQYF
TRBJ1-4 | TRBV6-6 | CASSSQQETEKLFF
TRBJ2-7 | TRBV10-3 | CAISQQGNEQYF
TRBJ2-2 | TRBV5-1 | CASSTTGTPRTGELFF
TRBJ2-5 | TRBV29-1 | CSAARGGETQYF
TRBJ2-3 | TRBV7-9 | CASSPWAGGTDTQYF
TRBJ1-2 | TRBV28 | CASSLGQRYGYTF
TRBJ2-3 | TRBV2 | CASSQDRPEWDTQYF
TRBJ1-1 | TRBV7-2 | CASSYPGTPNTEAFF